This TCR beta chain was recovered during a study of cytomegalovirus exposure and HLA in healthy donors. Points from the study as a whole: One variant, a missense change in DCLRE1C, was linked in a later analysis to TCR beta V- and J-gene trimming. When analyzed later, the rates of TCR association showed variation by HLA locus, with DRB1 the most and HLA-C the fewest. For most subjects, TCR beta sequences were reported to predict HLA-A and HLA-B alleles with accuracy. It was 164 TCR beta chains that were listed as cytomegalovirus-associated.

This CDR3 is built from 13 residues. J lost 6 bases, V lost 4 bases, and 4 bases had no gene match. CDR1 and CDR2 (germline): ENHRY, SYGVKD. PCR amplification relied on 60 Vbeta primers (plus 13 Jbeta primers). The method was immunoSEQ multiplex PCR; TCRdb's version includes in-frame clones alone and lacks a portion of them. The sample yields some 130,000 clones, 76% seen once. Of note for this clone: Its antigen is as yet unknown.

The genes are TRBV10-3 and TRBJ1-2, with 8 nucleotides matching TRBD1. The sequenced sample was PBMCs. The clonotype comes from a man aged 40-55 years in good health and CMV-seronegative. The CDR3 DNA sequence: TGTGCCATCAGTGCCCGGACAGGGAATGGCTACACCTTC. Translation gives CAISARTGNGYTF.